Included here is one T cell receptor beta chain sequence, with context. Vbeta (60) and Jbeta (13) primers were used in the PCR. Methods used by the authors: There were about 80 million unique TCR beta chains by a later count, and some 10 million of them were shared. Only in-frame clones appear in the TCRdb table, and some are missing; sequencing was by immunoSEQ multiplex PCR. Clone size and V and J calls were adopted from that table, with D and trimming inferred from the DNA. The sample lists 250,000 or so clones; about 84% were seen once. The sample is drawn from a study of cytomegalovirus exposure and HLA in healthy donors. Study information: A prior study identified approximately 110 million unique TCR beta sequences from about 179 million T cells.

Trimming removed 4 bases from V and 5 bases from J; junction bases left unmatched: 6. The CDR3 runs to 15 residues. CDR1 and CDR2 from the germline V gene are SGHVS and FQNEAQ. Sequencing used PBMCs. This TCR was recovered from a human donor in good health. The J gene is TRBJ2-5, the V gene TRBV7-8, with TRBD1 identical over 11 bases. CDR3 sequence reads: CASSSWTGGGETQYF. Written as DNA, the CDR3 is TGTGCCAGCAGCTCGTGGACAGGGGGCGGTGAGACCCAGTACTTC.